Only one count was recorded for the clone carrying this T cell receptor beta chain. The junction does not match germline at one end; this may be a read error. This CDR3 is built from 13 residues. The germline CDR1 and CDR2 sequences are SQVTM and ANQGSEA. The sample belongs to a study of blood T cell repertoires in COVID-19. Study-level background: T cells, B-cell-depleted T cells, or PBMCs provided the cDNA or gDNA that served as material.

In the study's own analysis: Nucleated cell counts were estimated from reference gene primer amplification. The table came from immunoSEQ multiplex PCR; TCRdb's copy has only in-frame clones and leaves some out. V and J calls and clone size are those listed in that table; D and trimming were worked out from the DNA. The table includes about 250,000 clones, around 80% detected once. The chain joins TRBV29-1 to TRBJ2-7; 8 nucleotides line up with TRBD2. Sequencing used peripheral blood. This TCR was recovered from a man aged 40-55 years with active or convalescent COVID-19. The CDR3 nucleotides are TGCAGCGTTGCCGGGAGGGCCTCCAACGAGCAGTACTTC. Amino acids: CSVAGRASNEQYF.